The next 32 T cell receptor beta chains were all read from a single sample in a study of shared clonotypes between healthy human individuals. Measured with immunoSEQ multiplex PCR; TCRdb has only the in-frame clones, and not every one. The repertoire holds millions of clones, with around 90% as singletons. Source material: naive CD4+ T cells sorted from blood. The subset here: CD45RA+ positively selected. These receptors were obtained from a man between 18 and 35 years old in good health.

This clone was found a few times. The J gene is TRBJ1-1, the V gene TRBV10-3; 10 nucleotides agree with TRBD1. This CDR3 is 14 amino acids long. Germline CDR1 and CDR2: ENHRY and SYGVKD. V lost 5 bases, J lost 4 bases, and 4 bases stayed unmatched. The CDR3 DNA is TGTGCCATCAGTATGGGACAGGGGAGCACTGAAGCTTTCTTT. Translated, it gives CAISMGQGSTEAFF.

The rearrangement uses TRBV13 and TRBJ2-1, with D unresolved. Trimming took off 0 bases at V and 4 bases at J, with 16 bases between the two ends. Looked up from germline, CDR1 is PRHDT and CDR2 is FYEKMQ (reference sequence). The CDR3 totals 17 residues. The CDR3, as DNA: TGTGCCAGCAGCTTAGGGTCGGCGAAGGGCCTTTACAATGAGCAGTTCTTC. Its protein product is CASSLGSAKGLYNEQFF. Full variable domain (outside the CDR3, taken from reference TRBV13 and TRBJ2-1): AAGVIQSPRHLIKEKRETATLKCYPIPRHDTVYWYQQGPGQDPQFLISFYEKMQSDKGSIPDRFSAQQFSDYHSELNMSSLELGDSALYFCASSLGSAKGLYNEQFFGPGTRLTVL.

This clone was detected only once. The V and J genes are TRBV19 and TRBJ2-1; the match to TRBD2 covers 8 bases. J lost 4 bases, V lost 6 bases, and 8 bases had no gene match. This CDR3 spans 15 amino acids. Germline V CDR1 and CDR2: LNHDA, SQIVND (reference sequence). Written as DNA, the CDR3 is TGTGCCAGTAGGCGAAGCGGGACTAGTTACAATGAGCAGTTCTTC. Protein product: CASRRSGTSYNEQFF.

The V gene is TRBV27, the J gene TRBJ1-6; D is uncertain. The V gene's germline CDR1 is MNHEY and CDR2 SMNVEV (reference sequence). The CDR3 sequence is 14 residues long. Trimming pared 2 bases from V and 7 bases from J, leaving 9 bases between. This CDR3 reads CASSLGRENSPLHF. Here the CDR3 DNA reads TGTGCCAGCAGTTTAGGCCGGGAGAATTCACCCCTCCACTTT.

V gene TRBV10-3 combines with J gene TRBJ1-2, with D unresolved. Deletions cut 4 bases from V and 7 bases from J, with 7 bases between. CDR1 ENHRY and CDR2 SYGVKD come from the germline V gene. The CDR3 is 11 amino acids. This CDR3 is CAISGGSGYTF. CDR3 nucleotides: TGTGCCATCAGTGGGGGTAGTGGCTACACCTTC.

This clone was observed a few times. This rearrangement joins TRBV11-2 to TRBJ1-5; 8 nucleotides match TRBD1. Germline V gene lookup returns CDR1 SGHAT and CDR2 FQNNGV. J lost 6 bases, V lost 5 bases, and 3 bases had no gene match. This CDR3 region has 13 residues. The CDR3 DNA sequence: TGTGCCAGCAGCCCAGGGGGCAGTCAGCCCCAGCATTTT. Translating gives CASSPGGSQPQHF.

V gene TRBV5-1 combines with J gene TRBJ1-4; D is possibly TRBD1 (5 bases). This CDR3 has 15 residues. Deletions cut 0 bases from V and 4 bases from J, with 10 bases between. CDR1 and CDR2 (germline): SGHRS, YFSETQ. The CDR3 protein is CASSLGDSVNEKLFF. The CDR3 nucleotides are TGCGCCAGCAGCTTGGGTGACAGCGTTAATGAAAAACTGTTTTTT.

The rearrangement links TRBV2 to TRBJ2-3, with D maybe TRBD2 (5 bases). The CDR3 has 14 amino acids. Germline V gene lookup returns CDR1 SNHLY and CDR2 FYNNEI. Trimming removed 2 bases at V and 1 base at J, with 7 bases between. The CDR3, as DNA: TGTGCCAGCAGTGAATTCGGGGGCACAGATACGCAGTATTTT. It codes for CASSEFGGTDTQYF. The whole variable domain, filled in from reference TRBV2 and TRBJ2-3, reads EPEVTQTPSHQVTQMGQEVILRCVPISNHLYFYWYRQILGQKVEFLVSFYNNEISEKSEIFDDQFSVERPDGSNFTLKIRSTKLEDSAMYFCASSEFGGTDTQYFGPGTRLTVL.

V usage is TRBV5-1 and J usage is TRBJ2-5; D unclear. Trimming took 5 bases from V and 1 from J, leaving 9 bases between them. The CDR3 has 13 residues. CDR1 is SGHRS, CDR2 YFSETQ, per germline. The CDR3 reads CASRVEIQETQYF. The CDR3 region has the DNA TGCGCCAGCAGAGTCGAAATCCAAGAGACCCAGTACTTC.

V gene TRBV10-3 combines with J gene TRBJ2-2; TRBD1 matches 11 bases. V lost 5 bases, J lost 1 base, and 9 bases stayed unmatched. This CDR3 spans 18 amino acids. The V gene's germline CDR1 is ENHRY and CDR2 SYGVKD. The CDR3 DNA is TGTGCCATCAGTTACCGGGACAGGGGGGGCCAGAACACCGGGGAGCTGTTTTTT. It yields the protein CAISYRDRGGQNTGELFF.

Concerning this clone itself: Distinct nucleotide sequences in the sample also encode this CDR3. The rearrangement joins TRBV7-2 to TRBJ2-5; D ambiguous. Trimming cost V 1 base and J 5 bases, with 8 bases left between them. The CDR3 covers 13 residues. Germline CDR1 reads SGHTA; CDR2 reads FQGNSA. The CDR3 bases are TGTGCCAGCAGCTTAGGGGGTTTGGAGACCCAGTACTTC. Protein: CASSLGGLETQYF.

This rearrangement joins TRBV12-5 to TRBJ2-7, with 8 bases fitting TRBD2. The length of the CDR3 is 15 residues. CDR1 is LGHNT and CDR2 is FRNRAP in the germline V gene. The ends lost 5 bases at V and 0 bases at J; junction bases unmatched: 6. In nucleotides, the CDR3 is TGTGCTAGTGGTCTTATTAGCGGGAACTCCTACGAGCAGTACTTC. This encodes CASGLISGNSYEQYF.

The gene calls are TRBV11-3 and TRBJ1-2; D not resolved. V lost 1 base, J lost 2 bases, and 11 bases lay in between. Germline values: CDR1 SGHNT, CDR2 YENEEA. The CDR3 length is 15 residues. The CDR3 is CASSLVDPLNYGYTF. The CDR3, as DNA: TGTGCCAGCAGCTTAGTCGACCCTTTAAACTATGGCTACACCTTC.

The rearrangement links TRBV7-9 to TRBJ2-7; 9 nucleotides agree with TRBD1. The germline CDR1 and CDR2 sequences are SEHNR and FQNEAQ (reference sequence). The CDR3 loop spans 14 amino acids. V trimming: 5 bases; J trimming: 4 bases; junction bases outside the gene matches: 6. CDR3 loop: CASSLGTGIYEQYF. The CDR3 DNA is TGTGCCAGCAGCCTAGGGACAGGGATTTACGAGCAGTACTTC. Using reference TRBV7-9 and TRBJ2-7 for the parts outside the CDR3, the full variable domain is DTGVSQNPRHKITKRGQNVTFRCDPISEHNRLYWYRQTLGQGPEFLTYFQNEAQLEKSRLLSDRFSAERPKGSFSTLEIQRTEQGDSAMYLCASSLGTGIYEQYFGPGTRLTVT.

The rearrangement links TRBV7-9 to TRBJ2-5, with D perhaps matching TRBD2 (6 bases). Germline assignment: CDR1 SEHNR and CDR2 FQNEAQ (reference sequence). CDR3 length: 18 residues. V gave up 0 bases and J gave up 3 bases, with 20 bases separating them. CDR3 sequence reads: CASSLARLRRGSKETQYF. CDR3 bases: TGTGCCAGCAGCTTAGCGCGTTTACGGAGGGGCTCCAAAGAGACCCAGTACTTC.

The chain employs TRBV5-1 and TRBJ1-1; D not certain. Trimming removed 4 bases from V and 1 base from J, with 8 bases in between. Per the germline V gene, CDR1 is SGHRS and CDR2 is YFSETQ. The CDR3 is 13 amino acids. The CDR3 spells CASSIQENTEAFF. The CDR3 region has the DNA TGCGCCAGCAGCATCCAGGAGAACACTGAAGCTTTCTTT. Using reference TRBV5-1 and TRBJ1-1 for the parts outside the CDR3, the full variable domain is KAGVTQTPRYLIKTRGQQVTLSCSPISGHRSVSWYQQTPGQGLQFLFEYFSETQRNKGNFPGRFSGRQFSNSRSEMNVSTLELGDSALYLCASSIQENTEAFFGQGTRLTVV.

The chain combines TRBV6-1 with TRBJ1-6; a weak D match, TRBD1 (5 bases). V lost 4 bases, J lost 12 bases, and 13 bases lay in between. Looked up from germline, CDR1 is MNHNS and CDR2 is SASEGT. The CDR3 extends over 13 amino acids. The CDR3 here is CASSGEDTLPLHF. Written as DNA, the CDR3 is TGTGCCAGCAGTGGGGAGGACACGTTACCCCTCCACTTT.

Comments on this clone: Other DNA sequences from this sample encode an identical CDR3 as well. The chain carries TRBV5-1 and TRBJ2-1; 11 nucleotides line up with TRBD1. V gave up 4 bases and J gave up 7 bases; unmatched junction bases: 4. The CDR3 consists of 14 residues. Looked up from germline, CDR1 is SGHRS and CDR2 is YFSETQ. The CDR3 loop is CASSSGQGANEQFF. CDR3 bases: TGCGCCAGCAGCAGCGGACAGGGGGCGAATGAGCAGTTCTTC.

This rearrangement joins TRBV7-6 to TRBJ2-3; 9 bases align to TRBD2. The CDR3 is 19 residues long. CDR1 and CDR2 from the germline V gene are SGHVS and FNYEAQ. V gave up 2 bases and J gave up 4 bases; unmatched junction bases: 16. The CDR3 region has the DNA TGTGCCAGCAGCTTACGTATAGGGCGGGAGGGCAGGAGCGCAGATACGCAGTATTTT. This encodes CASSLRIGREGRSADTQYF.

The V and J genes are TRBV30 and TRBJ2-7; 10 nucleotides match TRBD1. The CDR3 is 15 amino acids. Germline V gene data show CDR1 as GTSNPN and CDR2 as SVGIG (reference sequence). J lost 4 bases, V lost 6 bases, and 12 bases had no gene match. In DNA, the CDR3 is TGTGCCTGCCTACACCCGGGACAGGGGCAGTACGAGCAGTACTTC. This sequence encodes CACLHPGQGQYEQYF.

The rearrangement joins TRBV5-8 to TRBJ2-1; no definite D call. V was trimmed by 3 bases and J by 0 bases, leaving 10 bases between them. The germline gives CDR1 SGHTS, CDR2 YDEGEE. The length of the CDR3 is 15 residues. CDR3 loop: CASSYMLSSYNEQFF. The CDR3 DNA sequence: TGTGCCAGCAGCTACATGCTGAGCTCCTACAATGAGCAGTTCTTC.

Details on this clone: The sample contains more than one DNA sequence encoding this CDR3. The rearrangement links TRBV2 to TRBJ2-7, with unresolved D. Germline assignment: CDR1 SNHLY and CDR2 FYNNEI. Trimming shortened V by 6 bases and J by 4 bases, and 13 bases separated the two germline ends. The CDR3 runs to 13 residues. The CDR3, as DNA: TGTGCCAGCAGGCAGCCATCTTCTTACGAGCAGTACTTC. It translates to CASRQPSSYEQYF.

Of note for this clone: Distinct nucleotide sequences in the sample also encode this CDR3. This chain uses TRBV5-1 with TRBJ1-1; 8 nucleotides line up with TRBD1. This CDR3 is built from 14 residues. CDR1 SGHRS and CDR2 YFSETQ come from the germline V gene. V gave up 3 bases and J gave up 5 bases; unmatched junction bases: 6. CDR3 nucleotide sequence: TGCGCCAGCAGCTCCGGACAGGGCGGGACTGAAGCTTTCTTT. Translation gives CASSSGQGGTEAFF.

V is TRBV18 and J is TRBJ2-5; TRBD1 agrees at 11 bases. The CDR3 runs 17 residues. From germline, CDR1 is KGHSH and CDR2 LQKENI. J lost 1 base, V lost 0 bases, and 4 bases had no gene match. Written as DNA, the CDR3 is TGTGCCAGCTCACCACCCGAAGGGACAGGGGGCCAAGAGACCCAGTACTTC. Translating it yields CASSPPEGTGGQETQYF. The full variable domain, its missing parts supplied by reference TRBV18 and TRBJ2-5, is NAGVMQNPRHLVRRRGQEARLRCSPMKGHSHVYWYRQLPEEGLKFMVYLQKENIIDESGMPKERFSAEFPKEGPSILRIQQVVRGDSAAYFCASSPPEGTGGQETQYFGPGTRLLVL.

V usage is TRBV18 and J usage is TRBJ2-1; 9 bases are a match to TRBD1. The CDR3 contains 15 residues. V shed 5 bases and J 9 bases; nucleotides not matched to a gene: 11. CDR1 KGHSH and CDR2 LQKENI come from the germline V gene. In nucleotides, the CDR3 is TGTGCCAGCTCAATCGCCCCGGGACAGGGTGCTGAGCAGTTCTTC. Its translation is CASSIAPGQGAEQFF.

V gene TRBV5-1 combines with J gene TRBJ2-3, with 9 bases that match TRBD2. This CDR3 contains 15 residues. Germline CDR1 and CDR2: SGHRS and YFSETQ. V was pared by 1 base and J by 3 bases, with 3 bases of the junction left unmatched. In DNA, the CDR3 is TGCGCCAGCAGCTTGTCAGCGGGGGGTACAGATACGCAGTATTTT. It is translated as CASSLSAGGTDTQYF.

This sequence joins TRBV19 and TRBJ1-5; TRBD1 might be the D (5 bases). V lost 6 bases, J lost 3 bases, and 15 bases lay in between. CDR3 length: 15 residues. Germline-derived CDR1 and CDR2 are LNHDA and SQIVND (reference sequence). The CDR3 coding sequence is TGTGCCAGTAGCCCTCCGGGACGCATCAATCAGCCCCAGCATTTT. This translates into CASSPPGRINQPQHF. Supplemented by reference TRBV19 and TRBJ1-5, the full variable domain reads DGGITQSPKYLFRKEGQNVTLSCEQNLNHDAMYWYRQDPGQGLRLIYYSQIVNDFQKGDIAEGYSVSREKKESFPLTVTSAQKNPTAFYLCASSPPGRINQPQHFGDGTRLSIL.

This rearrangement joins TRBV5-1 to TRBJ2-1, with 9 bases fitting TRBD2. The germline gives CDR1 SGHRS, CDR2 YFSETQ. J gave up 4 bases and V 5 bases, and 10 bases lay outside the gene matches. The CDR3 covers 16 residues. In nucleotides, the CDR3 is TGCGCCAGCAGTCGGGAGGCTAGCGGGATATACAATGAGCAGTTCTTC. It yields the protein CASSREASGIYNEQFF.

The chain is built from TRBV21-1 and TRBJ2-7; the table's D call, TRBD1, was not checked against the DNA. TRBV21-1 is a pseudogene locus. This CDR3 comprises 15 residues. CDR3 amino acids: CASSKRGQPGMKQYF. CDR3 DNA: TGTGCCAGCAGCAAACGAGGACAGCCGGGAATGAAGCAGTACTTC.

The chain carries TRBV10-2 and TRBJ2-7; 12 bases line up with TRBD1. V was pared by 1 base and J by 2 bases, with 3 bases of the junction left unmatched. Per germline, CDR1 WSHSY and CDR2 SAAADI. There are 16 residues in the CDR3. CDR3 sequence: CASSEWGQGAAYEQYF. As DNA, the CDR3 is TGCGCCAGCAGTGAGTGGGGACAGGGGGCGGCCTACGAGCAGTACTTC.

The chain uses TRBV12-5 and TRBJ2-3; D is unclear. The CDR3 consists of 16 residues. Looked up from germline, CDR1 is LGHNT and CDR2 is FRNRAP. V lost 3 bases, J lost 1 base, and 14 bases lay in between. CDR3 nucleotide sequence: TGTGCTAGTGGTTTTGGGGATAGTGTTCGCACAGATACGCAGTATTTT. Translated: CASGFGDSVRTDTQYF.

The genes are TRBV18 and TRBJ2-5; a possible D gene is TRBD2 (5 bases). The CDR3 covers 14 residues. Germline V CDR1 and CDR2: KGHSH, LQKENI. Trimming took off 6 bases at V and 5 bases at J, with 16 bases between the two ends. The chain's CDR3 is CASSLVEPGETQYF. In DNA, the CDR3 is TGTGCCAGCTCCCTCGTTGAGCCGGGGGAGACCCAGTACTTC.